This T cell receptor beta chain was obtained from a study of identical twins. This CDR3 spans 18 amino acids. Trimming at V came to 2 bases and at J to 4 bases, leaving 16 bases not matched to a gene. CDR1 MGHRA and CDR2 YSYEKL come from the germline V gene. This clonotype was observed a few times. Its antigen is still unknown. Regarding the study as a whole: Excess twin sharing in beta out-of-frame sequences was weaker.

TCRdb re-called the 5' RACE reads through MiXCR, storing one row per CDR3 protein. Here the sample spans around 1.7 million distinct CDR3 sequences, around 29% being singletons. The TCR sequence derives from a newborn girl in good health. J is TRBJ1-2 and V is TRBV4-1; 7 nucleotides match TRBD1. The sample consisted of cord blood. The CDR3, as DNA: TGCGCCAGCAGCCAAAATGGCCAAGGGGGCGCGGGGGCCTATGGCTACACCTTC. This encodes CASSQNGQGGAGAYGYTF.